The rows below give T cell receptor beta chains drawn from one sample of a study of blood T cell repertoires in COVID-19. The assay was immunoSEQ multiplex PCR, and TCRdb's table has in-frame clones only and misses some. Among more than 95,000 clones listed, over 75% were seen once. Sequenced: peripheral blood. Receptor source: an elderly woman with acute or convalescent COVID-19. Each CDR3 is given with its conserved first and last residue. Each record gives: D gene, clone size, V gene, J gene, CDR3 DNA, CDR3 protein. The D gene is left open where the match is weak. Expanded clones are given a class, and other clones once, few, many or no size at all.

TRBD1	NA	TRBV2	TRBJ1-3	TGTGCCAGCAGCGAAGCTTACAGGGGCGCGTCTGGAAACACCATATATTTT	CASSEAYRGASGNTIYF
TRBD2	NA	TRBV9	TRBJ2-5	TGTGCCAGCAGCGTAGGGGCCCGGGAGGACACCAAAGAGACCCAGTACTTC	CASSVGAREDTKETQYF
NA	NA	TRBV5-4	TRBJ1-2	TGTGCCAGCAGCTCAGGGGCACTTAACTATGGCTACACCTTC	CASSSGALNYGYTF
NA	NA	TRBV7-9	TRBJ1-2	TGTGCCAGCAGCCGGGACTTAAACACCGACTATGGCTACACCTTC	CASSRDLNTDYGYTF
TRBD1	NA	TRBV5-1	TRBJ1-5	TGCGCCAGCAGCCCAGAAGGGACAGGGGAAGGACAGCCCCAGCATTTT	CASSPEGTGEGQPQHF
NA	NA	TRBV7-2	TRBJ2-6	TGTGCCAGCAGCTTGGTCAGATTTGCCTCTGGGGCCAACGTCCTGACTTTC	CASSLVRFASGANVLTF
NA	NA	TRBV7-2	TRBJ2-1	TGTGCCAGCAGCCCGAAAACAGCTGGTGAGCAGTTCTTC	CASSPKTAGEQFF
NA	NA	TRBV6-6	TRBJ1-2	TGTGCCAGCGATACGAGCCGGGGAAAGTTGGATGGCTACACCTTC	CASDTSRGKLDGYTF
NA	NA	TRBV28	TRBJ1-1	TGTGCCAGCAGTTTTGGAGACACTGAAGCTTTCTTT	CASSFGDTEAFF
NA	NA	TRBV5-1	TRBJ1-1	TGCGCCAGCAGCTTGGTTGGACAGCCGAACACTGAAGCTTTCTTT	CASSLVGQPNTEAFF
NA	once	TRBV2	TRBJ1-2	TGTGCCAGCAGTGATCCTATGTCCCAGGTGCCGGGCTCACAATTCCCAGGGGATGGCTACACCTTC	CASSDPMSQVPGSQFPGDGYTF
NA	once	TRBV11-2	TRBJ1-2	TGTGCCAGCAGCTTCTCCCATAGCACAGGGTATGGCTACACCTTC	CASSFSHSTGYGYTF
NA	NA	TRBV14	TRBJ1-1	TGTGCCAGCAGCTCTGCAACTCTGGGCCGGATGGCTTTCTTT	CASSSATLGRMAFF
TRBD1	NA	TRBV19	TRBJ1-5	TGTGCCAGTGGACAGGGATCCAATCAGCCCCAGCATTTT	CASGQGSNQPQHF
TRBD1	NA	TRBV11-2	TRBJ1-2	TGTGCCAGCAGCCCCCAACAGGGGGATGGCTACACCTTC	CASSPQQGDGYTF
NA	NA	TRBV2	TRBJ2-5	TGTGCCAGCGCGGGACAGCACCAAGAGACCCAGTACTTC	CASAGQHQETQYF
NA	NA	TRBV19	TRBJ1-5	TGTGCCAGTAGCCTCAGGGGTAATCAGCCCCAGCATTTT	CASSLRGNQPQHF
TRBD2	NA	TRBV3-1/TRBV3-2	TRBJ2-5	TGTGCCAGCAGCCGTTTAGCGGGGGCAGGAGAGACCCAGTACTTC	CASSRLAGAGETQYF
TRBD2	NA	TRBV9	TRBJ2-1	TGTGCCAGCAGCGTTAGAGCGGGGGGGAACAATGAGCAGTTCTTC	CASSVRAGGNNEQFF
TRBD1	NA	TRBV5-4	TRBJ1-3	TGTGCCAGCAGCTTGGAGGGGGCGGGTGGAAACACCATATATTTT	CASSLEGAGGNTIYF
TRBD1	NA	TRBV5-4	TRBJ1-2	TGTGCCAGCAGCGCGGGACAGGGAATGGTCCATGGCTACACCTTC	CASSAGQGMVHGYTF
TRBD1	NA	TRBV18	TRBJ1-1	TGTGCCAGCTCACCCGGACAGGTCGAGGGAGCTTTCTTT	CASSPGQVEGAFF
TRBD1	NA	TRBV5-1	TRBJ1-2	TGCGCCAGCAGCTTGGGGGACAGGAACTATGGCTACACCTTC	CASSLGDRNYGYTF
NA	NA	TRBV5-1	TRBJ1-2	TGCGCCAGCAGCTTAGGACAGCCTCCTAACTATGGCTACACCTTC	CASSLGQPPNYGYTF
NA	NA	TRBV19	TRBJ1-1	TGTGCCAGTAGTATCCGGCATGGAGGCACTGAAGCTTTCTTT	CASSIRHGGTEAFF
TRBD1	NA	TRBV28	TRBJ2-2	TGTGCCAGCACTCAAGCGACAGGGCGGGACACCGGGGAGCTGTTTTTT	CASTQATGRDTGELFF
TRBD1	NA	TRBV4-2	TRBJ1-2	TGTGCCAGCAGCCAAGGGGACAGGGAGTATCGTTATGGCTACACCTTC	CASSQGDREYRYGYTF
TRBD1	NA	TRBV5-4	TRBJ1-3	TGTGCCAGCAGCTCTGACAGGGGGTCTGGAAACACCATATATTTT	CASSSDRGSGNTIYF
TRBD1	NA	TRBV2	TRBJ2-3	TGTGCCAGCACGGTTGGGCAGGGGGTGGATACGCAGTATTTT	CASTVGQGVDTQYF
NA	few	TRBV2	TRBJ1-5	TGTGCCAGCAGTGAAGGGATGGGGACTCATCTTCAGCCCCAGCATTTT	CASSEGMGTHLQPQHF
TRBD2	NA	TRBV5-8	TRBJ2-7	TGTGCCAGCAGCCCCCCACGGGGCAGCGGGGGGGCGGTCCAGTACTTC	CASSPPRGSGGAVQYF
TRBD1	NA	TRBV28	TRBJ1-6	TGTGCCAGCAAGGAGGTGGTGGGGGGGACAGGAAGGTTACCCCTCCACTTT	CASKEVVGGTGRLPLHF
NA	once	TRBV14	TRBJ1-6	TGTGCCAGCAGCCGCGACAGTTATTCACCCCTCCACTTT	CASSRDSYSPLHF
NA	NA	TRBV5-1	TRBJ1-2	TGCGCCAGCAGCTTACAGGGCCACCTCTATGGCTACACCTTC	CASSLQGHLYGYTF
NA	NA	TRBV10-2	TRBJ1-2	TGCGCCAGCAGTCCGGGAGAGAACTATGGCTACACCTTC	CASSPGENYGYTF
NA	NA	TRBV5-1	TRBJ2-1	TGCGCCAGCGCTAGCGTACTGGGCTCCTACAATGAGCAGTTCTTC	CASASVLGSYNEQFF